One sample yielded the 17 T cell receptor beta chains listed below, sequenced in a study of blood T cell repertoires in COVID-19. The assay was immunoSEQ multiplex PCR, and TCRdb's table has in-frame clones only and misses some. This sample yields about 180,000 clones, of which about 85% are seen a single time; about 9.4% belongs to the top ten. Sequencing was performed on peripheral blood. The source is a woman of 80 years or more with acute or convalescent COVID-19.

The chain carries TRBV15 and TRBJ2-7; a weak D match, TRBD2 (5 bases). Germline lookup yields CDR1 LNHNV and CDR2 YYDKDF (reference sequence). Between the trimmed V and J ends, which lost 5 bases and 1 base, there was a span of 24 bases. The CDR3 runs 18 residues. CDR3 protein: CATSGSRKLKDSSYEQYF. DNA of the CDR3: TGTGCCACCAGCGGAAGCCGCAAGTTAAAGGACTCGTCCTACGAGCAGTACTTC.

V gene TRBV30 combines with J gene TRBJ2-2; 7 positions match TRBD2. Germline V gives CDR1 GTSNPN, CDR2 SVGIG (reference sequence). The trim removed 8 bases at V and 0 bases at J, leaving 6 bases unmatched. This CDR3 comprises 14 residues. In DNA, the CDR3 is TGTGCCGGAGGCGCGGGGGCGAACACCGGGGAGCTGTTTTTT. It translates to CAGGAGANTGELFF.

The chain is built from TRBV25-1 and TRBJ1-2, with D tentatively TRBD1 (5 bases). Germline loops: CDR1 MGHDK, CDR2 SYGVNS. The CDR3 length is 13 residues. V dropped 2 bases and J dropped 8 bases, with 12 bases sitting between them. Written as DNA, the CDR3 is TGTGCCAGCAGTGAACTAGGGGCGAAGGGCTACACCTTC. It encodes CASSELGAKGYTF.

V gene TRBV9 combines with J gene TRBJ2-2, with 14 bases identical to TRBD2. V was pared by 0 bases and J by 7 bases, with 5 bases of the junction left unmatched. The CDR3 extends over 17 amino acids. The germline gives CDR1 SGDLS, CDR2 YYNGEE. The CDR3 nucleotides read TGTGCCAGCAGCGTAGTGACTAGCGGGAGGGCCAACGGGGAGCTGTTTTTT. It codes for CASSVVTSGRANGELFF.

CDR3 bases: TGTGCCAGCAGTGAGGGGCAGGGGGGTACAGATACGCAGTATTTT. Translation gives CASSEGQGGTDTQYF. The chain combines TRBV2 with TRBJ2-3, with a possible D match to TRBD1 (7 bases). Germline CDR1 and CDR2: SNHLY and FYNNEI. Trimming shortened V by 3 bases and J by 3 bases, and 13 bases separated the two germline ends. The CDR3 totals 15 residues.

The chain combines TRBV3-1 (or the pseudogene TRBV3-2) with TRBJ1-2; D perhaps matches TRBD1 (5 bases). The CDR3 is 14 amino acids. V was pared by 4 bases and J by 5 bases, with 14 bases between. In germline, CDR1 is LGHDT, CDR2 YNNKEL (reference sequence). This CDR3 reads CASSPKLQGYGYTF. In DNA form, the CDR3 reads TGTGCCAGCAGCCCGAAGCTCCAGGGTTATGGCTACACCTTC.

The V call is TRBV20-1, the J call TRBJ1-1; TRBD1 agrees at 8 bases. The V gene's germline CDR1 is DFQATT and CDR2 SNEGSKA (reference sequence). After removal of 6 bases from V and 7 bases from J, the junction contained 4 bases not matched to a gene. This CDR3 region has 11 residues. The DNA of the CDR3 is TGCAGTGCAGACAGGGGATTTGAAGCTTTCTTT. Translating gives CSADRGFEAFF.

This clone was counted once. The chain carries TRBV18 and TRBJ1-1, with no clear D. The V gene's germline CDR1 is KGHSH and CDR2 LQKENI. V was trimmed by 2 bases and J by 1 base, leaving 5 bases between them. This CDR3 is 13 amino acids long. CDR3 residues: CASSPVRNTEAFF. The CDR3 nucleotides are TGTGCCAGCTCACCAGTCCGGAACACTGAAGCTTTCTTT.

This chain joins TRBV10-3 and TRBJ2-1, with 10 bases fitting TRBD2. Trimming at V came to 3 bases and at J to 8 bases, leaving 7 bases not matched to a gene. Germline V gives CDR1 ENHRY, CDR2 SYGVKD. The CDR3 runs to 15 residues. Here the CDR3 reads CAISEQAGGGYEQFF. The CDR3, as DNA: TGTGCCATCAGTGAACAAGCGGGAGGGGGCTATGAGCAGTTCTTC.

This clone appeared a single time. This chain uses TRBV20-1 with TRBJ2-5; 9 bases align to TRBD1. V shed 4 bases, J shed 4 bases, and the junction held 4 bases outside the gene matches. CDR3 length equals 13 residues. The germline gives CDR1 DFQATT, CDR2 SNEGSKA (reference sequence). The CDR3 DNA follows: TGCAGTGCTAATGACAGGGGGGCAGAGACCCAGTACTTC. Translating gives CSANDRGAETQYF.

V gene TRBV9 combines with J gene TRBJ1-1, with 10 bases fitting TRBD1. This CDR3 region has 13 residues. Per the germline V gene, CDR1 is SGDLS and CDR2 is YYNGEE. After removal of 3 bases from V and 10 bases from J, the junction contained 6 bases not matched to a gene. In DNA, the CDR3 is TGTGCCAGCAGCGAGGGACAGGGGAGCGGAGCTTTCTTT. Residues: CASSEGQGSGAFF.

V and J are TRBV18 and TRBJ2-5, with TRBD1 identical over 7 bases. Germline CDR1 is KGHSH and CDR2 is LQKENI. The CDR3 has 16 residues. The V gene end was trimmed by 6 bases and the J gene end by 5 bases; junction bases not matched to a gene: 15. CDR3 nucleotides: TGTGCCAGCTCTCCCGGACAGGTTTCCCGCAAGGAGACCCAGTACTTC. It translates to CASSPGQVSRKETQYF.

The J gene is TRBJ1-2, the V gene TRBV11-2; 9 bases match TRBD1. Germline values: CDR1 SGHAT, CDR2 FQNNGV. The V gene end was trimmed by 5 bases and the J gene end by 6 bases; junction bases not matched to a gene: 7. The CDR3 covers 14 residues. The CDR3 is CASSGTGGGHGYTF. CDR3 nucleotides: TGTGCCAGCAGCGGAACAGGGGGCGGGCATGGCTACACCTTC.

CDR3 loop: CAWNPGQGAFNEQFF. CDR3 bases: TGTGCCTGGAACCCAGGGCAGGGGGCTTTCAATGAGCAGTTCTTC. This chain connects TRBV30 to TRBJ2-1; 8 positions agree with TRBD1. V gave up 4 bases and J gave up 6 bases; unmatched junction bases: 11. The CDR3 loop spans 15 amino acids. Germline V gives CDR1 GTSNPN, CDR2 SVGIG (reference sequence).

The chain uses TRBV6-5 and TRBJ1-1, with D possibly matching TRBD1 (5 bases). CDR1 and CDR2 from the germline V gene are MNHEY and SVGAGI. Trimming pared 6 bases from V and 6 bases from J, leaving 11 bases between. CDR3 length equals 12 residues. CDR3 nucleotides: TGTGCCAGCAGAGCAGGGTTCGCTGAAGCTTTCTTT. It encodes CASRAGFAEAFF.

CDR3 residues: CASSLIGEGTEAFF. The CDR3 bases are TGTGCCAGCAGCTTAATCGGGGAGGGTACTGAAGCTTTCTTT. This sequence joins TRBV7-3 and TRBJ1-1; no firm D call. There are 14 residues in the CDR3. Germline assignment: CDR1 SGHTA and CDR2 FQGTGA. The germline V and J ends were trimmed by 1 base and 5 bases, with 11 bases remaining between them.

This sequence joins TRBV19 and TRBJ1-1, with D unresolved. This CDR3 region has 12 residues. Per the germline V gene, CDR1 is LNHDA and CDR2 is SQIVND (reference sequence). V was trimmed by 0 bases and J by 4 bases, leaving 3 bases between them. CDR3 nucleotides: TGTGCCAGTAGTATAGACATCACTGAAGCTTTCTTT. It yields the protein CASSIDITEAFF.